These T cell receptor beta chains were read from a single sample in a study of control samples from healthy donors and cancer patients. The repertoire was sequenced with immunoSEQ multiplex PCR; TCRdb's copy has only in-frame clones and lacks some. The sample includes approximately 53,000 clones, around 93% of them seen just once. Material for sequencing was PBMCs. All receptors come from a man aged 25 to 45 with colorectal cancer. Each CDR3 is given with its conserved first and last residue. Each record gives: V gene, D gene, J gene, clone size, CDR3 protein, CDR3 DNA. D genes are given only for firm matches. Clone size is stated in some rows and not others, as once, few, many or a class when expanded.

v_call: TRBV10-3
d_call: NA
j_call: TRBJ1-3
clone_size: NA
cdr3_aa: CAIRRRQARDGNTIYF
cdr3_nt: TGTGCCATCAGGAGGCGCCAGGCCCGGGATGGAAACACCATATATTTT

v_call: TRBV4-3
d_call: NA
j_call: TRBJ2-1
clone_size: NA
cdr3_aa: CASSQALQSPGTQNYNEQFF
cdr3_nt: TGCGCCAGCAGCCAAGCCCTTCAAAGTCCTGGAACACAGAACTACAATGAGCAGTTCTTC

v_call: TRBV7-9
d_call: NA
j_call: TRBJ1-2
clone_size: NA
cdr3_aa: CASSLSTGLTGYTF
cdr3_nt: TGTGCCAGCAGCTTATCCACAGGGTTGACTGGCTACACCTTC

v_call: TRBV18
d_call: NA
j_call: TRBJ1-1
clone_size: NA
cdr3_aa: CASSPLQGSWTEAFF
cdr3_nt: TGTGCCAGCTCACCCCTGCAGGGTTCTTGGACTGAAGCTTTCTTT

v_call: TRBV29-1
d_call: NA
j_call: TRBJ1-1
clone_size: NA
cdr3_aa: CSVDMYRTEAFF
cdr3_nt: TGCAGCGTTGATATGTACCGCACTGAAGCTTTCTTT

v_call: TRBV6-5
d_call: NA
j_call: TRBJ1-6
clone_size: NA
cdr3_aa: CASSYSQADSPLHF
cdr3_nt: TGTGCCAGCAGTTACAGCCAGGCAGATTCACCCCTCCACTTT

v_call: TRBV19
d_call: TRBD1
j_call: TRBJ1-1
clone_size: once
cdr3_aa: CASSFGTGGGEAFF
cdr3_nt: TGTGCCAGTAGTTTCGGGACAGGGGGCGGTGAAGCTTTCTTT

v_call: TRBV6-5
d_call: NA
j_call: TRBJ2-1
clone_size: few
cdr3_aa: CASYMDSSYNEQFF
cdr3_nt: TGTGCCAGCTATATGGACAGCTCCTACAATGAGCAGTTCTTC

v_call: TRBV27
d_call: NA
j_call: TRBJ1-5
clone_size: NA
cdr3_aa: CASSAGWNQPQHF
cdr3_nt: TGTGCCAGCAGTGCTGGGTGGAATCAGCCCCAGCATTTT

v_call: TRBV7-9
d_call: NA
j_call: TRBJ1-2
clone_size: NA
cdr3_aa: CASSRDRNYGYTF
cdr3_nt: TGTGCCAGCAGCCGCGACAGGAACTATGGCTACACCTTC

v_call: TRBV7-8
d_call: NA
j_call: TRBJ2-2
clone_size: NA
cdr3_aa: CASSYLLSGAGELFF
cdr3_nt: TGTGCCAGCAGCTACTTATTATCAGGGGCAGGGGAGCTGTTTTTT

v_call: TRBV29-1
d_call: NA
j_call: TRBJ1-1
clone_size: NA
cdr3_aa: CSAGPQAFF
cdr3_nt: TGCAGCGCCGGTCCCCAAGCTTTCTTT

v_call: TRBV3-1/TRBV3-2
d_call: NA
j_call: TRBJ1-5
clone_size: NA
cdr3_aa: CASSQEVNQPQHF
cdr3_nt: TGTGCCAGCAGCCAAGAGGTTAATCAGCCCCAGCATTTT

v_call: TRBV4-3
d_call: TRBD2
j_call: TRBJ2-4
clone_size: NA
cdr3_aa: CASSQLTPAGGLNIQYF
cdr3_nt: TGCGCCAGCAGCCAACTTACTCCCGCGGGGGGGCTAAACATTCAGTACTTC

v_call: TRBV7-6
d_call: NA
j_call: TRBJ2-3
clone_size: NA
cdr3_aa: CASSPDTYSGQDTQYF
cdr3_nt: TGTGCCAGCAGCCCAGACACCTACTCGGGGCAAGATACGCAGTATTTT

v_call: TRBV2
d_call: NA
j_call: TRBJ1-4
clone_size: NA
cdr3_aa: CASRLGWNNEKLFF
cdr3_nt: TGTGCCAGCAGATTGGGGTGGAATAATGAAAAACTGTTTTTT

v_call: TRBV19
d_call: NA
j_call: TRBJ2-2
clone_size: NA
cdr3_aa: CASSIGHSGGNTGELFF
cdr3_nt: TGTGCCAGTAGTATAGGCCACTCCGGGGGAAACACCGGGGAGCTGTTTTTT

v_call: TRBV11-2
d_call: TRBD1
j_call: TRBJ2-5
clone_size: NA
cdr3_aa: CASSLFGGTDRGKTQYF
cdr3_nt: TGTGCCAGCAGCTTGTTCGGTGGCACGGACAGGGGAAAGACCCAGTACTTC

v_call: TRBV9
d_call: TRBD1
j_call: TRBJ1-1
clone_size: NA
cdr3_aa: CASSSQGQGEAFF
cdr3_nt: TGTGCCAGCAGCTCACAGGGGCAAGGTGAAGCTTTCTTT

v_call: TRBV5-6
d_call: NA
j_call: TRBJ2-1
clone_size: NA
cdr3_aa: CASSLDPPSYNEQFF
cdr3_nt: TGTGCCAGCAGCTTGGACCCCCCAAGCTACAATGAGCAGTTCTTC

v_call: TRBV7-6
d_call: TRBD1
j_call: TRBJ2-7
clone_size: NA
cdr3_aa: CASSLAHFRDRGAYEQYF
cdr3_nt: TGTGCCAGCAGCTTAGCGCACTTCCGGGACAGGGGCGCCTACGAGCAGTACTTC

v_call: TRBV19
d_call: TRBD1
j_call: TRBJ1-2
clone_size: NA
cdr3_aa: CASSWRQGLKDGYTF
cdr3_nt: TGTGCCAGTAGTTGGCGACAGGGGTTGAAAGATGGCTACACCTTC

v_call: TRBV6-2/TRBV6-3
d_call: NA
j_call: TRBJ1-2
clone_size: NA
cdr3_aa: CASSYAKGYNYGYTF
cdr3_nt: TGTGCCAGCAGTTACGCCAAGGGGTATAACTATGGCTACACCTTC

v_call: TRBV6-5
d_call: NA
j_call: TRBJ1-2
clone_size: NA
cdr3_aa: CASSPGADYGYTF
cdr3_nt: TGTGCCAGCAGCCCGGGGGCGGACTATGGCTACACCTTC

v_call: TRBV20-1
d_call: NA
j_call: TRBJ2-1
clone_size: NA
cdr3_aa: CSAPHGREQFF
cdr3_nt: TGCAGTGCCCCCCACGGGAGAGAGCAGTTCTTC

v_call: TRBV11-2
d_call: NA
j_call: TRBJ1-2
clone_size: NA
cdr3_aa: CASSLVESPPRDFNYGYTF
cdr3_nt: TGTGCCAGCAGCTTAGTTGAATCCCCCCCTCGCGACTTTAACTATGGCTACACCTTC

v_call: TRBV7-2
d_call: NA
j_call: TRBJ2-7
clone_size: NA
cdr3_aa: CASSPAYEQYF
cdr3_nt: TGTGCCAGCAGCCCGGCCTACGAGCAGTACTTC

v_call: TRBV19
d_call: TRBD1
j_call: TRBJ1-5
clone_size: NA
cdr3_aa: CASSSRDRAGQPQHF
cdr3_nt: TGTGCCAGTAGTAGCCGGGACAGGGCAGGTCAGCCCCAGCATTTT

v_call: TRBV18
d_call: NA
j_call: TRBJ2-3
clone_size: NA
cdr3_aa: CASSPRSVGIEATDTQYF
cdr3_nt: TGTGCCAGCTCACCAAGGTCAGTGGGGATCGAGGCCACAGATACGCAGTATTTT